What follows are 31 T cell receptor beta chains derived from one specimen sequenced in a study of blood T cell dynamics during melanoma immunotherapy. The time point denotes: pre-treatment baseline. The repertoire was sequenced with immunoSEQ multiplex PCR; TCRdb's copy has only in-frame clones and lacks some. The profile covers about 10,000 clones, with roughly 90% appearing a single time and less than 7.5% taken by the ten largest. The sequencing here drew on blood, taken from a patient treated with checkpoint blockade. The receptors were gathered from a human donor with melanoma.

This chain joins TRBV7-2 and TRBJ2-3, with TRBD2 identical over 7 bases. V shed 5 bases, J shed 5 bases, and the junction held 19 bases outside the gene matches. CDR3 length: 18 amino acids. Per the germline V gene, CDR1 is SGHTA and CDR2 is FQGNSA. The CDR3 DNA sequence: TGTGCCAGCAGCAACGGACTGGGCGGTGGCGGGAGTGGAGATACGCAGTATTTT. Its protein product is CASSNGLGGGGSGDTQYF. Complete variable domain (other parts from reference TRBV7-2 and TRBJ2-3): GAGVSQSPSNKVTEKGKDVELRCDPISGHTALYWYRQSLGQGLEFLIYFQGNSAPDKSGLPSDRFSAERTGGSVSTLTIQRTQQEDSAVYLCASSNGLGGGGSGDTQYFGPGTRLTVL.

CDR3 nucleotide sequence: TGTGCCAGCAGCTTGAGGCGGGAGCTCATCCAAGAGACCCAGTACTTC. It yields the protein CASSLRRELIQETQYF. The rearrangement links TRBV5-6 to TRBJ2-5; 7 positions agree with TRBD2. The CDR3 is 16 amino acids. Germline CDR1 and CDR2: SGHDT and YYEEEE. V shed 1 base, J shed 1 base, and the junction held 7 bases outside the gene matches.

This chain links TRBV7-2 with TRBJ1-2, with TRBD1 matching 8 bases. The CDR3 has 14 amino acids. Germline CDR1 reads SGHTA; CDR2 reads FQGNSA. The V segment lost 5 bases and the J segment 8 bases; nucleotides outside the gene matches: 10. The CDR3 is CASSLNQGAGGYTF. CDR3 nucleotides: TGTGCCAGCAGCCTCAATCAGGGGGCAGGCGGCTACACCTTC. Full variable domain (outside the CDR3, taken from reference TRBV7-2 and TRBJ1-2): GAGVSQSPSNKVTEKGKDVELRCDPISGHTALYWYRQSLGQGLEFLIYFQGNSAPDKSGLPSDRFSAERTGGSVSTLTIQRTQQEDSAVYLCASSLNQGAGGYTFGSGTRLTVV.

The CDR3: CASSLVGRLNTEAFF. CDR3 in DNA: TGCGCCAGCAGCTTGGTTGGCAGGCTGAACACTGAAGCTTTCTTT. The chain carries TRBV5-1 and TRBJ1-1, with D unclear. The germline CDR1 and CDR2 sequences are SGHRS and YFSETQ. Trimming pared 0 bases from V and 0 bases from J, leaving 9 bases between. There are 15 residues in the CDR3. The full variable domain, completed using reference TRBV5-1 and TRBJ1-1, is KAGVTQTPRYLIKTRGQQVTLSCSPISGHRSVSWYQQTPGQGLQFLFEYFSETQRNKGNFPGRFSGRQFSNSRSEMNVSTLELGDSALYLCASSLVGRLNTEAFFGQGTRLTVV.

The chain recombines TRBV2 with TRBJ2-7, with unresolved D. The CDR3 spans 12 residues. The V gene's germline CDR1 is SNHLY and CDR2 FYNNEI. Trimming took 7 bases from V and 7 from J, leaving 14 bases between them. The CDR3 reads CASTLGKGEQYF. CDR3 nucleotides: TGTGCCAGCACTCTAGGGAAGGGAGAGCAGTACTTC.

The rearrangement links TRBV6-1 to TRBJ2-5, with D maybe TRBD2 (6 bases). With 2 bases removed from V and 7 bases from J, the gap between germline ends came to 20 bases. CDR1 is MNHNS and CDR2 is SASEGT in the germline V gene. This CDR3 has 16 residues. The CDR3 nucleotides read TGTGCCAGCAGTGAAACCAGCGGGTCACTCGGTGGGACCCAGTACTTC. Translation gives CASSETSGSLGGTQYF.

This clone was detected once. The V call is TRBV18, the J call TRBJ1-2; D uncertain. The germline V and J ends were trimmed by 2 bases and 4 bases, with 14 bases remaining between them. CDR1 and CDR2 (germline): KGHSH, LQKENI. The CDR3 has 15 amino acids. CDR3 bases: TGTGCCAGCTCACCAAGGGCGGAGGCTCGCTATGGCTACACCTTC. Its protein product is CASSPRAEARYGYTF.

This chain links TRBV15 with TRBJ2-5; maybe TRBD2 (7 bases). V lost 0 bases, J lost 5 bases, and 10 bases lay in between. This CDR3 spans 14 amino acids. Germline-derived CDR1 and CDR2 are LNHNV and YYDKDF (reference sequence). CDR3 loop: CATSRERGRETQYF. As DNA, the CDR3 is TGTGCCACCAGCAGAGAGCGGGGGCGTGAGACCCAGTACTTC.

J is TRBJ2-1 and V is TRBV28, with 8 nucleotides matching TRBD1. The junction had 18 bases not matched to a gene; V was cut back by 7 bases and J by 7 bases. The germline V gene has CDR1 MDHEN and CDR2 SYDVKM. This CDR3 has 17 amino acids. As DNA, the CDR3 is TGTGCCAGCACCCTTGCTTTTCTGGCAGGGGGCAAGAATGAGCAGTTCTTC. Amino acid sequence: CASTLAFLAGGKNEQFF.

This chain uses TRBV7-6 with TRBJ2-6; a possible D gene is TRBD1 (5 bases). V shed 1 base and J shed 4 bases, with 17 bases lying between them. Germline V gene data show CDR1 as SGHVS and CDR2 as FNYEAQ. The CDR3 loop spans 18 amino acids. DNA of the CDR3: TGTGCCAGCAGCTTAGACCTTGGGGCGCAAGCCGGGGCCAACGTCCTGACTTTC. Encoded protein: CASSLDLGAQAGANVLTF. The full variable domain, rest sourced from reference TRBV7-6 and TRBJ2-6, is GAGVSQSPRYKVTKRGQDVALRCDPISGHVSLYWYRQALGQGPEFLTYFNYEAQQDKSGLPNDRFSAERPEGSISTLTIQRTEQRDSAMYRCASSLDLGAQAGANVLTFGAGSRLTVL.

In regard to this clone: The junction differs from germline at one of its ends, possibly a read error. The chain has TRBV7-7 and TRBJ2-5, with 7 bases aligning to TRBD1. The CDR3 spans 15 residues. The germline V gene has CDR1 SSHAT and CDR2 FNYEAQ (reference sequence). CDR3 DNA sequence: TGTGCTAGCAGCTCGAGACAGGGCAGCTTTCGGACCCAGTACTTC. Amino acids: CASSSRQGSFRTQYF.

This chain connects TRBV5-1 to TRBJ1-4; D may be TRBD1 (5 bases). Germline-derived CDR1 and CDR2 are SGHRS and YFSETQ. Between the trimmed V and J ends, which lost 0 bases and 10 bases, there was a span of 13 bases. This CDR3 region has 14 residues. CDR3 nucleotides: TGCGCCAGCAGCTTGGGCAGGGACGTAGGAAAACTGTTTTTT. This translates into CASSLGRDVGKLFF.

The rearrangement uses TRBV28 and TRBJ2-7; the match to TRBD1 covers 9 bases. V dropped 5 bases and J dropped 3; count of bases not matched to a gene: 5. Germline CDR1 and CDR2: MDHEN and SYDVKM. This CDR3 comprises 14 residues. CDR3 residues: CASSDPTGGYEQYF. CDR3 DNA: TGTGCCAGCAGTGACCCGACAGGGGGCTACGAGCAGTACTTC. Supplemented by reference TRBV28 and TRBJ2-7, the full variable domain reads DVKVTQSSRYLVKRTGEKVFLECVQDMDHENMFWYRQDPGLGLRLIYFSYDVKMKEKGDIPEGYSVSREKKERFSLILESASTNQTSMYLCASSDPTGGYEQYFGPGTRLTVT.

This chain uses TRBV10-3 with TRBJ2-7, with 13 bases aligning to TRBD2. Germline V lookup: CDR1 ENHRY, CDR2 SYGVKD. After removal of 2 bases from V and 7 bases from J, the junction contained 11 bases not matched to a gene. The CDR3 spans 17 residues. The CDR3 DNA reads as TGTGCCATCAGTGAGCCGCGGACTAGCGGGAGTACGGGGGAGCAGTACTTC. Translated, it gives CAISEPRTSGSTGEQYF.

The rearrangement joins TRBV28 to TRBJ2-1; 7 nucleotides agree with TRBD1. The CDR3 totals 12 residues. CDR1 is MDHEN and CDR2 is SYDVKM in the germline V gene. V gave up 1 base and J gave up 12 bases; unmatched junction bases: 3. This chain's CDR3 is CASSLSGTAQFF. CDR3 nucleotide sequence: TGTGCCAGCAGTTTATCTGGGACAGCGCAGTTCTTC.

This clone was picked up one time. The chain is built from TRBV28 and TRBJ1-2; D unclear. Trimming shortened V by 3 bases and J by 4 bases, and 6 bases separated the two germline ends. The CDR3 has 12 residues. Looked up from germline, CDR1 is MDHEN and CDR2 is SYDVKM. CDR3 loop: CASSFVFYGYTF. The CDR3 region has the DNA TGTGCCAGCAGTTTTGTGTTCTATGGCTACACCTTC.

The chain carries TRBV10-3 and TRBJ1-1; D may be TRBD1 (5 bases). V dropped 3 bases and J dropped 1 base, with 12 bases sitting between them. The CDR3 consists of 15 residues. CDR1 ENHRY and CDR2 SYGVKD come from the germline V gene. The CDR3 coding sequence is TGTGCCATCAGTGACGAGGGACGGGGGAACACTGAAGCTTTCTTT. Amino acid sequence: CAISDEGRGNTEAFF.

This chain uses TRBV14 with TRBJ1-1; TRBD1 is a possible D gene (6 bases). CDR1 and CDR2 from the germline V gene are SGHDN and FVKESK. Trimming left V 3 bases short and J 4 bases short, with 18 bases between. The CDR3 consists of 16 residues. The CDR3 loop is CASSHLRGGWGTEAFF. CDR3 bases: TGTGCCAGCAGCCACCTGAGGGGGGGCTGGGGCACTGAAGCTTTCTTT.

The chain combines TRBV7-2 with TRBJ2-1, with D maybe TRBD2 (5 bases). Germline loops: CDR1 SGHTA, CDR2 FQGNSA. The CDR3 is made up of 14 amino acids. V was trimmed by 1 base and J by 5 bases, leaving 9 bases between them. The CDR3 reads CASSLGAGNNEQFF. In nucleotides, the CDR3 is TGTGCCAGCAGCTTAGGGGCGGGTAACAATGAGCAGTTCTTC.

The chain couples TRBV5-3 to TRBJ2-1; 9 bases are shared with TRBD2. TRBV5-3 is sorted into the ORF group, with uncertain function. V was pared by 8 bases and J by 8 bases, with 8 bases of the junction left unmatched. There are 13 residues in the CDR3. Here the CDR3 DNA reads TGTGCCAGCAGCGCTCTAGCGGGATATGAGCAGTTCTTC. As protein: CASSALAGYEQFF.

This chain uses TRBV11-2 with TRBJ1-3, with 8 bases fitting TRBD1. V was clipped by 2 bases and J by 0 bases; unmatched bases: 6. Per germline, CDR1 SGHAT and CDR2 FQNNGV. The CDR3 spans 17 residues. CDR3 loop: CASSLPSTGVSGNTIYF. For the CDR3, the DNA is TGTGCCAGCAGCTTACCTTCGACAGGGGTCTCTGGAAACACCATATATTTT.

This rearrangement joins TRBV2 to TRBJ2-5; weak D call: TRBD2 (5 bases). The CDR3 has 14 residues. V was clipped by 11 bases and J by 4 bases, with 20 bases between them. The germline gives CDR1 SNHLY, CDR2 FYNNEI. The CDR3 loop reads CASKLGVVGETQYF. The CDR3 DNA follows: TGTGCCTCAAAACTCGGGGTCGTAGGAGAGACCCAGTACTTC.

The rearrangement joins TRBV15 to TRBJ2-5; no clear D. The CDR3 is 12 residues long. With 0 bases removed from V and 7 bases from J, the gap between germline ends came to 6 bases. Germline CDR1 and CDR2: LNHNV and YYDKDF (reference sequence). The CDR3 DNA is TGTGCCACCAGCAGAGACCGGACGACCCAGTACTTC. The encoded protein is CATSRDRTTQYF.

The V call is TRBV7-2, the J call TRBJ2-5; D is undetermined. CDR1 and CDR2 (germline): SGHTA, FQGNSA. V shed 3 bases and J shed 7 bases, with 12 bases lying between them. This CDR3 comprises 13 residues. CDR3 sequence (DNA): TGTGCCAGCAGCTTGGGTTGGTCGCGGACCCAGTACTTC. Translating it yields CASSLGWSRTQYF.

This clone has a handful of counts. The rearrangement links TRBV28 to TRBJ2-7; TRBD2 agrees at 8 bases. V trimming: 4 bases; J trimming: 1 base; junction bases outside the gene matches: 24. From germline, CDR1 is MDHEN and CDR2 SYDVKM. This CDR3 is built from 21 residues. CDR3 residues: CASSYPRGGATSGPESYEQYF. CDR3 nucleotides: TGTGCCAGCAGTTACCCCCGCGGAGGGGCCACTAGCGGCCCTGAATCCTACGAGCAGTACTTC. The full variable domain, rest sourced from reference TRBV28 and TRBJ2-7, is DVKVTQSSRYLVKRTGEKVFLECVQDMDHENMFWYRQDPGLGLRLIYFSYDVKMKEKGDIPEGYSVSREKKERFSLILESASTNQTSMYLCASSYPRGGATSGPESYEQYFGPGTRLTVT.

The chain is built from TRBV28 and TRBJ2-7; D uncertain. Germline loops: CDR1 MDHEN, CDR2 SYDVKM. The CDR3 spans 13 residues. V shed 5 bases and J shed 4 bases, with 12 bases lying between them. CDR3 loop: CASSISGPYEQYF. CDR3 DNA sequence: TGTGCCAGCAGTATCTCCGGGCCTTACGAGCAGTACTTC.

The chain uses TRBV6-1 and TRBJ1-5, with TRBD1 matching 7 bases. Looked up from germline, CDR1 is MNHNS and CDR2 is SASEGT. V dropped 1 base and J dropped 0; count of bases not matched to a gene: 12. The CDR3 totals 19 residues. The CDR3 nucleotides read TGTGCCAGCAGTGAAGGCTGGACAGGAGGAGTATATAGCAATCAGCCCCAGCATTTT. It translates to CASSEGWTGGVYSNQPQHF.

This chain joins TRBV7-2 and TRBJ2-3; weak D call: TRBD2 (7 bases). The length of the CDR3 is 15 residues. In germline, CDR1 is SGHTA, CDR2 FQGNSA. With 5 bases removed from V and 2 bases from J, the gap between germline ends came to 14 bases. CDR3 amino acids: CASSRGAAYTDTQYF. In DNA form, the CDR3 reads TGTGCCAGCAGCCGGGGGGCGGCTTACACAGATACGCAGTATTTT.

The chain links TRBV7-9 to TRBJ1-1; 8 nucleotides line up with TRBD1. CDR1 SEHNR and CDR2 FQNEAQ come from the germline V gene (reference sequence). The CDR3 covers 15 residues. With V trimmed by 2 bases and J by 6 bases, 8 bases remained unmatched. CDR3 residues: CASSLTTGGPSEAFF. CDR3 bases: TGTGCCAGCAGCTTAACAACAGGGGGGCCATCTGAAGCTTTCTTT.

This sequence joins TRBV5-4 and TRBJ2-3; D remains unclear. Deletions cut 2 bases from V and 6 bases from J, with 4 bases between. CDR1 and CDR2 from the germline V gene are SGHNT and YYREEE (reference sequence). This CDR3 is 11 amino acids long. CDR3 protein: CASSFMDTQYF. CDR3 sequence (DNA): TGTGCCAGCAGCTTCATGGATACGCAGTATTTT.

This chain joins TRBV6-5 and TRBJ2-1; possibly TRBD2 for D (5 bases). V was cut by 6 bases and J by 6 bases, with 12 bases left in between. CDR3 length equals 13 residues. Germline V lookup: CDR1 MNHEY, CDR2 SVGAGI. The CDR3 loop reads CASRPGEGNEQFF. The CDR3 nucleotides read TGTGCCAGCAGACCCGGAGAGGGCAATGAGCAGTTCTTC.